The next 30 T cell receptor beta chains were all read from a single sample in a study of graft-versus-host responses after intestinal transplantation. Measured with immunoSEQ multiplex PCR; TCRdb has only the in-frame clones, and not every one. The sample contains about 99,000 clones, just under 95% of which appear only once. For these TCRs, the target antigens are not known. This sample comprised unstimulated CD8+ T cells sorted from spleen or lymph node cells, obtained before transplant. All receptors come from a human donor who was the organ donor for an intestinal transplant.

The V and J genes are TRBV7-9 and TRBJ2-7, with 7 bases that match TRBD1. With V trimmed by 4 bases and J by 9 bases, 21 bases remained unmatched. CDR1 and CDR2 from the germline V gene are SEHNR and FQNEAQ (reference sequence). The CDR3 totals 17 residues. CDR3 bases: TGTGCCAGCAGCTCATTCCGGGACAGCCAGCTCCTACGAGTGCAGTACTTC. Its translation: CASSSFRDSQLLRVQYF.

The J gene is TRBJ2-1, the V gene TRBV19; 10 bases align to TRBD2. The CDR3 contains 16 residues. V was pared by 4 bases and J by 6 bases, with 9 bases of the junction left unmatched. Germline V gene lookup returns CDR1 LNHDA and CDR2 SQIVND (reference sequence). The DNA for the CDR3 is TGTGCCAGTAGTAGAAAAGCGGGAGGGCCCAGCAATGAGCAGTTCTTC. Translating gives CASSRKAGGPSNEQFF.

This clone was counted a few times. This rearrangement joins TRBV29-1 to TRBJ1-2, with 7 bases that match TRBD1. In germline, CDR1 is SQVTM, CDR2 ANQGSEA. The trim removed 8 bases at V and 5 bases at J, leaving 8 bases unmatched. The CDR3 totals 12 residues. The CDR3 nucleotides read TGCAGCTCTGACGGGACAGATTATGGCTACACCTTC. Residues: CSSDGTDYGYTF.

The chain employs TRBV30 and TRBJ1-1; D uncertain. V was pared by 0 bases and J by 4 bases, with 6 bases between. This CDR3 comprises 12 residues. The germline V gene encodes CDR1 GTSNPN and CDR2 SVGIG (reference sequence). The CDR3 nucleotides are TGTGCCTGGAGTGTAGCGGGCACTGAAGCTTTCTTT. This codes for CAWSVAGTEAFF. Full variable domain (rest looked up from reference TRBV30 and TRBJ1-1): SQTIHQWPATLVQPVGSPLSLECTVEGTSNPNLYWYRQAAGRGLQLLFYSVGIGQISSEVPQNLSASRPQDRQFILSSKKLLLSDSGFYLCAWSVAGTEAFFGQGTRLTVV.

This clone was counted only a few times. V and J are TRBV2 and TRBJ2-1; no clear D. V lost 7 bases and J lost 8, with 12 bases in between. Germline V gene sequence: CDR1 SNHLY, CDR2 FYNNEI. CDR3 length: 12 amino acids. CDR3 coding DNA: TGTGCCAGCATCCCCACACACGATGAGCAGTTCTTC. Translation: CASIPTHDEQFF.

The chain carries TRBV7-9 and TRBJ1-4; D perhaps matches TRBD1 (6 bases). V lost 5 bases and J 10 bases, leaving 26 bases between the germline ends. The CDR3 covers 17 residues. CDR1 is SEHNR and CDR2 is FQNEAQ in the germline V gene (reference sequence). Written as DNA, the CDR3 is TGTGCCAGCAGCCCCGTTACAGGGTTGAGAAATCAGGGAAAACTGTTTTTT. It specifies CASSPVTGLRNQGKLFF.

The J gene is TRBJ1-3, the V gene TRBV5-6, with 9 bases fitting TRBD1. V shed 5 bases, J shed 2 bases, and the junction held 11 bases outside the gene matches. Germline values: CDR1 SGHDT, CDR2 YYEEEE. This CDR3 comprises 17 residues. The CDR3 DNA sequence: TGTGCCAGCAGTTATTACTTGGGACAGGGCGCTGGAAACACCATATATTTT. This translates into CASSYYLGQGAGNTIYF.

The J gene is TRBJ2-3, the V gene TRBV5-5; 9 nucleotides line up with TRBD2. V trimming: 1 base; J trimming: 0 bases; junction bases outside the gene matches: 6. The CDR3 has 17 amino acids. In germline, CDR1 is SGHKS, CDR2 YYEKEE (reference sequence). CDR3 sequence reads: CASSLSVLAGSTDTQYF. In DNA, the CDR3 is TGTGCCAGCAGCTTGTCTGTACTAGCGGGTAGCACAGATACGCAGTATTTT.

The rearrangement joins TRBV30 to TRBJ2-1, with D possibly being TRBD2 (7 bases). Trimming pared 4 bases from V and 6 bases from J, leaving 13 bases between. CDR1 and CDR2 from the germline V gene are GTSNPN and SVGIG (reference sequence). This CDR3 spans 13 amino acids. Written as DNA, the CDR3 is TGTGCCTGGACTCTTGGGGGGGCCAATGAGCAGTTCTTC. It encodes CAWTLGGANEQFF.

The chain carries TRBV29-1 and TRBJ2-3; the match to TRBD2 covers 13 bases. The trim removed 4 bases at V and 6 bases at J, leaving 13 bases unmatched. CDR3 length: 17 residues. In germline, CDR1 is SQVTM, CDR2 ANQGSEA. CDR3 sequence reads: CSVGVGTSGIGWDTQYF. In nucleotides, the CDR3 is TGCAGCGTTGGAGTCGGGACTAGCGGGATTGGATGGGATACGCAGTATTTT.

In nucleotides, the CDR3 is TGTGCCAGCTTAACCGGGAGCATGGGGTACGAGCAGTACTTC. This translates into CASLTGSMGYEQYF. The V gene is TRBV2, the J gene TRBJ2-7; D is possibly TRBD2 (6 bases). In germline, CDR1 is SNHLY, CDR2 FYNNEI. V lost 8 bases and J 4 bases, leaving 18 bases between the germline ends. There are 14 residues in the CDR3.

CDR3 amino acids: CASSSMTDTQYF. The CDR3 bases are TGCGCCAGCAGCTCAATGACAGATACGCAGTATTTT. The rearrangement joins TRBV5-1 to TRBJ2-3; D is unresolved. V dropped 3 bases and J dropped 3 bases, with 5 bases sitting between them. Germline loops: CDR1 SGHRS, CDR2 YFSETQ. The CDR3 extends over 12 amino acids.

The chain is built from TRBV7-8 and TRBJ1-3, with 11 bases aligning to TRBD1. The CDR3 sequence is 15 residues long. Germline lookup yields CDR1 SGHVS and CDR2 FQNEAQ. V shed 8 bases, J shed 3 bases, and the junction held 6 bases outside the gene matches. The CDR3 nucleotides are TGTGCCAGCTGGACAGGGGGCGCCGGTGGAAACACCATATATTTT. Translated: CASWTGGAGGNTIYF. Full variable domain (outside the CDR3, taken from reference TRBV7-8 and TRBJ1-3): GAGVSQSPRYKVAKRGQDVALRCDPISGHVSLFWYQQALGQGPEFLTYFQNEAQLDKSGLPSDRFFAERPEGSVSTLKIQRTQQEDSAVYLCASWTGGAGGNTIYFGEGSWLTVV.

V and J are TRBV11-2 and TRBJ2-7, with a weak D call TRBD2 (5 bases). The CDR3 sequence is 16 residues long. Germline values: CDR1 SGHAT, CDR2 FQNNGV. V was trimmed by 5 bases and J by 0 bases, leaving 17 bases between them. The CDR3, as DNA: TGTGCCAGCAGCCCCTGGTCCATCGAGGGCTCCTACGAGCAGTACTTC. It specifies CASSPWSIEGSYEQYF.

The chain recombines TRBV15 with TRBJ2-3; 14 nucleotides align to TRBD2. V was clipped by 5 bases and J by 6 bases; unmatched bases: 7. Germline CDR1 and CDR2: LNHNV and YYDKDF (reference sequence). This CDR3 is 16 amino acids long. The CDR3 region is CATSYGLAGGTDTQYF. CDR3 sequence (DNA): TGTGCCACCAGCTACGGACTAGCGGGAGGAACGGATACGCAGTATTTT.

The chain employs TRBV7-9 and TRBJ1-1; D might be TRBD1 (6 bases). Germline CDR1 SEHNR, CDR2 FQNEAQ (reference sequence). CDR3 length: 15 amino acids. V was pared by 4 bases and J by 10 bases, with 22 bases between. The CDR3 DNA follows: TGTGCCAGCAGCTCCGAGACAGGCCATCACTATGGAGCTTTCTTT. Amino acid sequence: CASSSETGHHYGAFF.

V gene TRBV19 combines with J gene TRBJ1-2; TRBD1 is a possible D gene (5 bases). With 6 bases removed from V and 3 bases from J, the gap between germline ends came to 17 bases. The CDR3 runs to 15 residues. In germline, CDR1 is LNHDA, CDR2 SQIVND (reference sequence). The CDR3 region has the DNA TGTGCCAGTAGCCACAGGTCGGGCGGAGACTATGGCTACACCTTC. Translating it yields CASSHRSGGDYGYTF.

CDR3 nucleotides: TGTGCTAGTGGTTTCACTGTTGGCATCCAGACAGGGAGCCCTGGGGCCAACGTCCTGACTTTC. The encoded protein is CASGFTVGIQTGSPGANVLTF. The J gene is TRBJ2-6, the V gene TRBV12-5, with 7 bases that match TRBD1. Germline V gene lookup returns CDR1 LGHNT and CDR2 FRNRAP. After removal of 3 bases from V and 2 bases from J, the junction contained 19 bases not matched to a gene. CDR3 length: 21 amino acids.

The rearrangement uses TRBV29-1 and TRBJ2-1; 7 bases are shared with TRBD2. There are 13 residues in the CDR3. Germline assignment: CDR1 SQVTM and CDR2 ANQGSEA. The trim removed 4 bases at V and 15 bases at J, leaving 15 bases unmatched. The CDR3: CSVVIPTAGDRFF. DNA of the CDR3: TGCAGCGTTGTGATTCCCACGGCGGGAGATAGGTTCTTC.

The J gene is TRBJ2-3, the V gene TRBV5-1; possible D gene TRBD1, 5 bases. Germline assignment: CDR1 SGHRS and CDR2 YFSETQ. Trimming took off 4 bases at V and 2 bases at J, with 17 bases between the two ends. The CDR3 has 16 amino acids. The CDR3 bases are TGCGCCAGCAGCGGTTGGGGAACAGGTCTCACAGATACGCAGTATTTT. This codes for CASSGWGTGLTDTQYF.

The count of this clone is one. V usage is TRBV28 and J usage is TRBJ2-3; 7 bases are shared with TRBD2. Germline CDR1 reads MDHEN; CDR2 reads SYDVKM. This CDR3 is built from 17 residues. V was clipped by 4 bases and J by 4 bases; unmatched bases: 14. Here the CDR3 DNA reads TGTGCCAGCAGTTATCTGCTGGGGCGGGAGCGTCCAGATACGCAGTATTTT. It codes for CASSYLLGRERPDTQYF.

This clone has just one count. The genes are TRBV7-9 and TRBJ2-1, with D maybe TRBD2 (6 bases). The CDR3 spans 15 residues. Trimming stripped 2 bases from V and 5 bases from J, with 13 bases between. Germline values: CDR1 SEHNR, CDR2 FQNEAQ (reference sequence). As DNA, the CDR3 is TGTGCCAGCAGCTTACCGGCGGGGATTAACAATGAGCAGTTCTTC. This codes for CASSLPAGINNEQFF.

This clone was seen once. The CDR3: CAWSEGGGPQHF. As DNA, the CDR3 is TGTGCCTGGAGTGAGGGCGGGGGGCCCCAGCATTTT. The chain employs TRBV30 and TRBJ1-5; the D gene is possibly TRBD1 (5 bases). The CDR3 extends over 12 amino acids. Germline V gives CDR1 GTSNPN, CDR2 SVGIG (reference sequence). V was trimmed by 1 base and J by 9 bases, leaving 10 bases between them. Variable domain in full (rest from reference TRBV30 and TRBJ1-5): SQTIHQWPATLVQPVGSPLSLECTVEGTSNPNLYWYRQAAGRGLQLLFYSVGIGQISSEVPQNLSASRPQDRQFILSSKKLLLSDSGFYLCAWSEGGGPQHFGDGTRLSIL.

The chain uses TRBV30 and TRBJ2-1; no clear D gene. Deletions cut 0 bases from V and 0 bases from J, with 6 bases between. The germline CDR1 and CDR2 sequences are GTSNPN and SVGIG (reference sequence). This CDR3 has 14 amino acids. The CDR3 bases are TGTGCCTGGAGTGTACTAAGCTCCTACAATGAGCAGTTCTTC. Translation: CAWSVLSSYNEQFF.

The V gene is TRBV9, the J gene TRBJ2-7; D might be TRBD2 (7 bases). Germline V gives CDR1 SGDLS, CDR2 YYNGEE. The CDR3 covers 15 residues. V lost 0 bases and J lost 3, with 13 bases in between. DNA of the CDR3: TGTGCCAGCAGCGTAGGGGGGGGCCTCAACTACGAGCAGTACTTC. Protein product: CASSVGGGLNYEQYF.

V is TRBV18 and J is TRBJ2-7; tentatively, D is TRBD2 (6 bases). Between the trimmed V and J ends, which lost 3 bases and 0 bases, there was a span of 18 bases. The CDR3 runs to 17 residues. Germline loops: CDR1 KGHSH, CDR2 LQKENI. For the CDR3, the DNA is TGTGCCAGCTCACCCTCGCCGGGGGAAGGGGCCTCCTACGAGCAGTACTTC. This encodes CASSPSPGEGASYEQYF.

The V call is TRBV10-3, the J call TRBJ2-7; TRBD2 matches 7 bases. This CDR3 region has 11 residues. Per the germline V gene, CDR1 is ENHRY and CDR2 is SYGVKD. V gave up 10 bases and J gave up 4 bases; unmatched junction bases: 4. The CDR3 loop reads CATLGGYEQYF. The CDR3, as DNA: TGTGCCACCTTGGGAGGGTACGAGCAGTACTTC.

The genes are TRBV19 and TRBJ2-7, with D tentatively TRBD1 (5 bases). This CDR3 is built from 13 residues. Germline V gene sequence: CDR1 LNHDA, CDR2 SQIVND (reference sequence). The V gene lost 5 bases and the J gene lost 4 bases, with 12 bases spanning the gap. CDR3 DNA sequence: TGTGCCAGTAGTCGGACATTTGGGTACGAGCAGTACTTC. This encodes CASSRTFGYEQYF.

This chain joins TRBV11-2 and TRBJ1-1, with D uncertain. The CDR3 contains 14 residues. Germline V gene data show CDR1 as SGHAT and CDR2 as FQNNGV. Trimming pared 5 bases from V and 1 base from J, leaving 11 bases between. CDR3 protein: CASSVRLGNTEAFF. As DNA, the CDR3 is TGTGCCAGCAGCGTAAGACTGGGGAACACTGAAGCTTTCTTT.

V is TRBV27 and J is TRBJ1-4; 8 bases agree with TRBD1. The CDR3 consists of 16 residues. After removal of 6 bases from V and 8 bases from J, the junction contained 14 bases not matched to a gene. Germline V CDR1 and CDR2: MNHEY, SMNVEV (reference sequence). CDR3 in DNA: TGTGCCAGCAGCCTCAACCCGACAGGGGTATCCGAAAAACTGTTTTTT. Protein sequence: CASSLNPTGVSEKLFF. Filled out from reference TRBV27 and TRBJ1-4, the complete variable domain reads EAQVTQNPRYLITVTGKKLTVTCSQNMNHEYMSWYRQDPGLGLRQIYYSMNVEVTDKGDVPEGYKVSRKEKRNFPLILESPSPNQTSLYFCASSLNPTGVSEKLFFGSGTQLSVL.